The clone carrying this T cell receptor (beta chain) was detected only a few times. As yet, its antigen is unknown. This record belongs to a study of identical twins. Whole-study results and caveats: When twins shared out-of-frame alpha sequences, those sequences had excess low generation probability. In cord blood, abundant beta clonotypes had fewer insertions; memory showed no trend.

A single record per CDR3 protein comes from TCRdb applying MiXCR to the 5' RACE reads. The sample holds around 650,000 distinct CDR3 sequences; just over 7% are singletons and the top ten take 1.6%. The germline V gene has CDR1 SNHLY and CDR2 FYNNEI. The CDR3 consists of 12 residues. V dropped 8 bases and J dropped 3 bases, with 11 bases sitting between them. Separately, the same data were catalogued under a study of yellow fever vaccine responses in identical twins. As reported in that work: Twins' T cell vaccine responses reportedly looked partly convergent, partly personalized.

The sample taken for sequencing was PBMCs. This TCR was sampled from a woman aged 18-29 years in good health. The chain uses TRBV2 and TRBJ2-7; tentative D call: TRBD2 (5 bases). CDR3 in DNA: TGTGCCAGCGGAGGAGTTTTCTACGAGCAGTACGTC. Translated: CASGGVFYEQYV.